This T cell receptor (beta chain) originates from a study of blood T cell repertoires in COVID-19. TCRdb's table, derived via immunoSEQ multiplex PCR, lists solely in-frame clones and lacks some. This sample yields around 140,000 clones, of which 87% are seen a single time; about 11% belongs to the top ten. V shed 8 bases and J 4 bases; nucleotides not matched to a gene: 8. This CDR3 comprises 13 residues. CDR1 and CDR2 from the germline V gene are SGHAT and FQNNGV. The sequence was collected from a man in his 60s who had recovered from COVID-19. The chain has TRBV11-2 and TRBJ2-7, with 7 bases lining up with TRBD1. Sequencing was done on a sample of PBMCs or T cells enriched from blood (not recorded which). CDR3 sequence (DNA): TGTGCCAGCGGTCACGGCAGGGGGTACGAGCAGTACTTC. Translating gives CASGHGRGYEQYF.